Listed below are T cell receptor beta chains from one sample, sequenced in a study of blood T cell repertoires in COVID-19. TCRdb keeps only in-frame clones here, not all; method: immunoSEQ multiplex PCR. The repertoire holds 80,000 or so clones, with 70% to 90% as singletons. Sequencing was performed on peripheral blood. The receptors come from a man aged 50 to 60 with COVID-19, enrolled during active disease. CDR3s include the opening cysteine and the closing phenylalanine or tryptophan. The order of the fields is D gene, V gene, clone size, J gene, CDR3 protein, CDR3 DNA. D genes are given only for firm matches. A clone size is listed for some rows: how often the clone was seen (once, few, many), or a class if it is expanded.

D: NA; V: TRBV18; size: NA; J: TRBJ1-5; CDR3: CASSPGNPYNRVGNQPQHF; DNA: TGTGCCAGCTCACCAGGAAACCCTTACAACAGGGTCGGCAATCAGCCCCAGCATTTT
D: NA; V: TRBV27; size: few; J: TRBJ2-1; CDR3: CASSLRGNYNEQFF; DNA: TGTGCCAGCAGTTTACGAGGGAACTACAATGAGCAGTTCTTC
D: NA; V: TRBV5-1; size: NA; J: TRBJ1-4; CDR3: CASSLPGAEKLFF; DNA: TGCGCCAGCAGTCTCCCGGGTGCCGAAAAACTGTTTTTT
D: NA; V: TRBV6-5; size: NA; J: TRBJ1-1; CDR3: CASSRVQGGTEAFF; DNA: TGTGCCAGCTCGCGGGTGCAGGGAGGCACTGAAGCTTTCTTT
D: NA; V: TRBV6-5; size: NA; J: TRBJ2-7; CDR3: CASSYPPHFEQYF; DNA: TGTGCCAGCAGTTACCCCCCCCACTTTGAGCAGTACTTC
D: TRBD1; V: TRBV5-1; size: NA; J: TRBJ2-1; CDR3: CASSRGQGSYNEQFF; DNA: TGCGCCAGCAGCAGGGGACAGGGCTCCTACAATGAGCAGTTCTTC
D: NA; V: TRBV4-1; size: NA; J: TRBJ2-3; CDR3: CASSQERGDTQYF; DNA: TGCGCCAGCAGCCAAGAACGAGGAGATACGCAGTATTTT
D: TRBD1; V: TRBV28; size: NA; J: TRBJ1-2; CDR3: CATRRDRGPLNYGYTF; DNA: TGTGCCACTCGACGGGACAGGGGACCCCTTAACTATGGCTACACCTTC
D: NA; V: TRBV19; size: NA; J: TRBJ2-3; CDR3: CASSHTDTQYF; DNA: TGTGCCAGTAGTCACACAGATACGCAGTATTTT
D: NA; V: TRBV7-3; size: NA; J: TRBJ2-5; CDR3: CASSLIGGRETQYF; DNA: TGTGCCAGCAGCTTAATCGGCGGGCGAGAGACCCAGTACTTC
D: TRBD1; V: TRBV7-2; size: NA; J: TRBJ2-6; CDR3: CASSSSQGSSGANVLTF; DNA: TGTGCCAGCAGCTCCTCACAGGGGAGCTCTGGGGCCAACGTCCTGACTTTC
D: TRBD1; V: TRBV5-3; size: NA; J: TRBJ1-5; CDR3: CASLTGGAGSNQPQHF; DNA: TGTGCCAGTTTAACAGGGGGAGCGGGGAGCAATCAGCCCCAGCATTTT
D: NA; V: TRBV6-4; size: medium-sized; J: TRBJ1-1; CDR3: CASSETGENTEAFF; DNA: TGTGCCAGCAGTGAGACAGGAGAGAACACTGAAGCTTTCTTT
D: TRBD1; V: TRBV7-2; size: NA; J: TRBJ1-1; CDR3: CASGPGQRFISEAFF; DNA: TGTGCCAGCGGACCGGGACAGAGATTTATAAGTGAAGCTTTCTTT
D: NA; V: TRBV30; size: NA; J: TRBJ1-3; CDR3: CAWSVLGGNTIYF; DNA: TGTGCCTGGAGTGTGCTCGGTGGAAACACCATATATTTT
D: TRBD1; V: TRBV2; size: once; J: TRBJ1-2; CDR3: CASSINQGDGYTF; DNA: TGTGCCAGCAGCATAAACCAGGGGGATGGCTACACCTTC
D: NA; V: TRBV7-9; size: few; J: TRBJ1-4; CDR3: CASSLMGREKLFF; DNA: TGTGCCAGCAGCTTGATGGGGCGTGAAAAACTGTTTTTT
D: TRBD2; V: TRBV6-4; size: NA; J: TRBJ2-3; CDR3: CASSDAGVPTDTQYF; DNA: TGTGCCAGCAGTGATGCGGGAGTACCCACAGATACGCAGTATTTT
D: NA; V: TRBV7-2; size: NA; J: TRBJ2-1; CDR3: CASSRTVEQFF; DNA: TGTGCCAGCAGCCGGACAGTTGAGCAGTTCTTC
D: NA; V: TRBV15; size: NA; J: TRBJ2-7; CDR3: CATSRDLTGEQYF; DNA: TGTGCCACCAGCAGAGATTTAACGGGCGAGCAGTACTTC
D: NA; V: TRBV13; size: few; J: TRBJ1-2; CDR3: CASSLFGNYGYTF; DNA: TGTGCCAGCAGTCTCTTCGGGAACTATGGCTACACCTTC
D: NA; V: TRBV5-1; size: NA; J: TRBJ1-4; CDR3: CASSRGGRGDEKLFF; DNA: TGCGCCAGCAGCCGGGGGGGCCGGGGTGATGAAAAACTGTTTTTT
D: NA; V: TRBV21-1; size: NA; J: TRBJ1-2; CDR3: CASSVKGEERTASGYTF; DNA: TGTGCCAGCAGCGTAAAAGGGGAAGAAAGGACAGCGAGTGGCTACACCTTC
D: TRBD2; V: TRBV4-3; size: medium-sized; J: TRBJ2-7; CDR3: CASSQEWLAGSYEQYF; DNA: TGCGCCAGCAGCCAAGAGTGGCTAGCGGGATCCTACGAGCAGTACTTC
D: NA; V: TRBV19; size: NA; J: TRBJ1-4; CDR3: CASRLTNSGGEKLFF; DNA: TGTGCCAGTAGGCTGACGAATTCTGGAGGTGAAAAACTGTTTTTT
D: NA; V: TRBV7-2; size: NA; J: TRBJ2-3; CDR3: CASSSGVKTDTQYF; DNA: TGTGCCAGCAGCTCGGGGGTGAAGACAGATACGCAGTATTTT
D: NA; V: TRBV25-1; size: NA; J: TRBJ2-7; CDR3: CASSRGEGYEQYF; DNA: TGTGCCAGCAGTCGGGGAGAAGGCTACGAGCAGTACTTC
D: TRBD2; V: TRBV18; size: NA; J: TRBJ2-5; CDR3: CASSPSLAGGSETQYF; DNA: TGTGCCAGCTCACCTTCACTAGCGGGAGGGAGTGAGACCCAGTACTTC
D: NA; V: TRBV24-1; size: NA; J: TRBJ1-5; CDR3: CATSDTGFNQPQHF; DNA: TGTGCCACCAGTGACACAGGGTTCAATCAGCCCCAGCATTTT
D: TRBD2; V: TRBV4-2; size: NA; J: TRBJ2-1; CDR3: CASSHPGLAGGSGNEQFF; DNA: TGTGCCAGCAGCCACCCGGGACTAGCGGGAGGGAGTGGGAATGAGCAGTTCTTC
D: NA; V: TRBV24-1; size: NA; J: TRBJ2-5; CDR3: CATSDSSAATQYF; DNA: TGTGCCACCAGTGATTCCAGCGCGGCTACCCAGTACTTC
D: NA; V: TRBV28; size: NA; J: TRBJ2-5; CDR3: CASSGPGEAIQETQYF; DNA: TGTGCCAGCAGTGGACCTGGGGAGGCGATCCAAGAGACCCAGTACTTC
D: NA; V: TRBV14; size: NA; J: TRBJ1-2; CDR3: CASSQDHQYGYTF; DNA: TGTGCCAGCAGCCAAGATCACCAGTATGGCTACACCTTC
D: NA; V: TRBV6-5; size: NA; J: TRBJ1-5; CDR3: CASTPAGNQPQHF; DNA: TGTGCCAGCACCCCCGCAGGCAATCAGCCCCAGCATTTT
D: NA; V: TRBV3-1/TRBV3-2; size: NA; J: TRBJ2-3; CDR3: CASRLSGASTDTQYF; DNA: TGTGCCAGCAGACTTAGCGGAGCTAGCACAGATACGCAGTATTTT
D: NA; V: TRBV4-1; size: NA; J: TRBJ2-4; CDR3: CASSQEQGRNIQYF; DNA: TGCGCCAGCAGCCAAGAACAGGGCAGAAACATTCAGTACTTC
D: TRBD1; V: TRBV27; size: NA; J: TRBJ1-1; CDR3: CASSLLGQGITEAFF; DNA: TGTGCCAGCAGCCTTCTTGGACAGGGAATCACTGAAGCTTTCTTT
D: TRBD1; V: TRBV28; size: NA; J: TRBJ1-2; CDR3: CASSLLGTGNYGYTF; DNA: TGTGCCAGCAGTTTATTGGGGACAGGGAACTATGGCTACACCTTC
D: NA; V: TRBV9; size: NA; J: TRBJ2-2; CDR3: CASRDAANTGELFF; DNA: TGTGCCAGCCGTGATGCGGCGAACACCGGGGAGCTGTTTTTT
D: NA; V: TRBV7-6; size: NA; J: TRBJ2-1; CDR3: CASSFRAGSSYNEQFF; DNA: TGTGCCAGCAGCTTTCGGGCGGGCAGCTCCTACAATGAGCAGTTCTTC
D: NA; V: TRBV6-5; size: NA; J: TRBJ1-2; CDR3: CASSYSERDGGYTF; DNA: TGTGCCAGCAGTTACTCGGAGCGGGATGGGGGCTACACCTTC
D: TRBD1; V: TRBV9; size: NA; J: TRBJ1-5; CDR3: CASSPRGDRGQTQHF; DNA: TGTGCCAGCAGTCCCAGAGGGGACAGGGGTCAGACCCAGCATTTT
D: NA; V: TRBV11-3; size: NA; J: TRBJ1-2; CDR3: CASSHVRGGTNYGYTF; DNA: TGTGCCAGCAGCCATGTCCGCGGGGGAACCAACTATGGCTACACCTTC
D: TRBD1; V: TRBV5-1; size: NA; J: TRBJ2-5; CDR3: CASSLGQGGLQETQYF; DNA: TGCGCCAGCAGCTTGGGACAGGGGGGCTTACAAGAGACCCAGTACTTC
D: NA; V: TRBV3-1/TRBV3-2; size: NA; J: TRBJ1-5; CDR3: CASSSYGELGQPQHF; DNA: TGTGCCAGCAGCTCTTACGGGGAGTTAGGTCAGCCCCAGCATTTT
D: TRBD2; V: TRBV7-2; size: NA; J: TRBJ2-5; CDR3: CASSLYDGRETQYF; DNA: TGTGCCAGCAGCTTATATGACGGGAGGGAGACCCAGTACTTC